This entry describes one TCR beta chain. Its antigen remains unidentified. The record originates from a study of OX40 agonist ivuxolimab in advanced cancers. Study background: Hepatocellular carcinoma, melanoma, renal cell or head and neck cancer was diagnosed in the dose-escalation patients.

Clones were sequenced by immunoSEQ multiplex PCR, and TCRdb holds only the in-frame ones, with some missing. The table lists about 28,000 clones, approximately 80% of them singletons. Patients with a history of autoimmune disease or on systemic immunosuppression were excluded. Study observations and caveats: CD8+ T cells showed, on average, more clonal expansion than CD4+ cells.

The receptor's source is an adult with an advanced solid tumor such as melanoma, head and neck, liver or kidney cancer. The sequenced sample was CD4+ or CD8+ T cells sorted from blood, obtained in a trial of the OX40 agonist ivuxolimab.

CDR3 coding DNA: TGTGCCAGCAGCCAAAGGCTAGCGGGAGTGACAGATACGCAGTATTTT. This sequence encodes CASSQRLAGVTDTQYF. V usage is TRBV14 and J usage is TRBJ2-3; TRBD2 agrees at 10 bases. This CDR3 comprises 16 residues. Germline CDR1 is SGHDN and CDR2 is FVKESK. V gave up 2 bases and J gave up 3 bases; unmatched junction bases: 5.